A single sample gave rise to the 24 T cell receptor beta chains below, sequenced in a study of blood T cell repertoires in COVID-19. The assay was immunoSEQ multiplex PCR, and TCRdb's table has in-frame clones only and misses some. The top ten clones hold 1.5% to 2% of a sample with under 250,000 clones, about 89% of them seen once. The sample consisted of peripheral blood. Every receptor here comes from a woman between 55 and 75 years old who had recovered from COVID-19.

The gene calls are TRBV6-2 or TRBV6-3 and TRBJ2-1; 9 bases line up with TRBD2. J lost 7 bases, V lost 2 bases, and 12 bases had no gene match. The CDR3 loop spans 17 amino acids. Germline lookup yields CDR1 MNHEY and CDR2 SVGEGT. CDR3 nucleotide sequence: TGTGCCAGCAGTTACAATATTGCGGGGGGGCCAGGAAATGAGCAGTTCTTC. Translation: CASSYNIAGGPGNEQFF.

The chain links TRBV19 to TRBJ1-1; 7 bases are a match to TRBD1. The germline V gene encodes CDR1 LNHDA and CDR2 SQIVND (reference sequence). J was trimmed by 3 bases and V by 5 bases; bases with no gene match: 3. This CDR3 has 13 residues. The CDR3 protein is CASSPDRDTEAFF. The DNA for the CDR3 is TGTGCCAGTAGTCCCGACAGGGACACTGAAGCTTTCTTT.

This clone showed up just a few times. In the same sample, other DNA sequences code for this CDR3. The genes are TRBV28 and TRBJ1-6; unclear D gene. The CDR3 totals 13 residues. V gave up 1 base and J gave up 6 bases, with 4 bases separating them. From germline, CDR1 is MDHEN and CDR2 SYDVKM. In DNA, the CDR3 is TGTGCCAGCAGTTTATTTCGTAATTCACCCCTCCACTTT. This gives the protein CASSLFRNSPLHF.

The rearrangement links TRBV7-8 to TRBJ2-3, with 10 nucleotides matching TRBD2. The CDR3 is 17 amino acids. Germline values: CDR1 SGHVS, CDR2 FQNEAQ. V shed 5 bases and J 2 bases; nucleotides not matched to a gene: 10. CDR3 bases: TGTGCCAGCAGCCGCTACTCGGGACTAGCGACCACAGATACGCAGTATTTT. It codes for CASSRYSGLATTDTQYF.

The chain uses TRBV6-5 and TRBJ1-6; 10 nucleotides align to TRBD1. CDR3 length: 15 amino acids. Germline CDR1 is MNHEY and CDR2 is SVGAGI. V was pared by 5 bases and J by 10 bases, with 8 bases of the junction left unmatched. CDR3 sequence: CASSQPGQGYSPLHF. The CDR3, as DNA: TGTGCCAGCAGTCAACCGGGACAGGGGTACTCACCCCTCCACTTT.

This chain links TRBV11-2 with TRBJ2-2; 7 nucleotides match TRBD2. The trim removed 6 bases at V and 3 bases at J, leaving 10 bases unmatched. CDR1 and CDR2 (germline): SGHAT, FQNNGV. There are 16 residues in the CDR3. The CDR3 loop is CASSVGSGAYTGELFF. For the CDR3, the DNA is TGTGCCAGCAGTGTGGGGAGCGGGGCGTACACCGGGGAGCTGTTTTTT.

The chain has TRBV7-2 and TRBJ2-2; 8 nucleotides align to TRBD1. Germline V gene sequence: CDR1 SGHTA, CDR2 FQGNSA. J was trimmed by 5 bases and V by 6 bases; bases with no gene match: 5. This CDR3 contains 14 residues. CDR3 in amino acids: CASRDRVGTGELFF. CDR3 in DNA: TGTGCCAGCAGGGACAGGGTGGGGACCGGGGAGCTGTTTTTT.

This chain connects TRBV2 to TRBJ1-2; 10 bases are shared with TRBD1. V gave up 5 bases and J gave up 3 bases; unmatched junction bases: 6. This CDR3 region has 15 residues. Germline V CDR1 and CDR2: SNHLY, FYNNEI. In nucleotides, the CDR3 is TGTGCCAGCAGTCTTCCCGGGACAGGGGACTATGGCTACACCTTC. This gives the protein CASSLPGTGDYGYTF.

This clone was found a few times. The rearrangement uses TRBV29-1 and TRBJ2-3, with D maybe TRBD1 (6 bases). The V gene lost 5 bases and the J gene lost 10 bases, with 10 bases spanning the gap. Germline CDR1 and CDR2: SQVTM and ANQGSEA. This CDR3 contains 10 residues. CDR3 sequence: CSVSTGPQYF. CDR3 nucleotide sequence: TGCAGCGTTTCTACAGGGCCGCAGTATTTT.

This chain links TRBV7-9 with TRBJ1-6; D unresolved. The V gene lost 6 bases and the J gene lost 5 bases, with 5 bases spanning the gap. CDR3 length equals 12 residues. The germline gives CDR1 SEHNR, CDR2 FQNEAQ (reference sequence). CDR3 region: CASSTHNSPLHF. CDR3 nucleotide sequence: TGTGCCAGCAGTACTCATAATTCACCCCTCCACTTT.

This clone was observed a single time. The chain uses TRBV19 and TRBJ2-4; possible D gene TRBD2, 5 bases. Trimming left V 1 base short and J 3 bases short, with 16 bases between. The CDR3 length is 17 residues. Germline V gene lookup returns CDR1 LNHDA and CDR2 SQIVND (reference sequence). CDR3 loop: CASSIVGRADRKNIQYF. DNA for the CDR3: TGTGCCAGTAGTATAGTCGGGCGGGCGGACCGCAAAAACATTCAGTACTTC. Full variable domain (rest looked up from reference TRBV19 and TRBJ2-4): DGGITQSPKYLFRKEGQNVTLSCEQNLNHDAMYWYRQDPGQGLRLIYYSQIVNDFQKGDIAEGYSVSREKKESFPLTVTSAQKNPTAFYLCASSIVGRADRKNIQYFGAGTRLSVL.

The chain employs TRBV28 and TRBJ2-7, with 8 bases fitting TRBD2. After removal of 2 bases from V and 4 bases from J, the junction contained 4 bases not matched to a gene. Germline-derived CDR1 and CDR2 are MDHEN and SYDVKM. CDR3 size: 14 residues. The CDR3 here is CASSLIAGKYEQYF. DNA for the CDR3: TGTGCCAGCAGTTTAATAGCGGGGAAATACGAGCAGTACTTC. Combining the CDR3 with reference TRBV28 and TRBJ2-7 gives the whole variable domain DVKVTQSSRYLVKRTGEKVFLECVQDMDHENMFWYRQDPGLGLRLIYFSYDVKMKEKGDIPEGYSVSREKKERFSLILESASTNQTSMYLCASSLIAGKYEQYFGPGTRLTVT.

J is TRBJ2-7 and V is TRBV28, with D hard to call. V was pared by 5 bases and J by 3 bases, with 5 bases between. The V gene's germline CDR1 is MDHEN and CDR2 SYDVKM. This CDR3 contains 11 residues. The CDR3 DNA follows: TGTGCCAGCAGTGCCTACTACGAGCAGTACTTC. Translating it yields CASSAYYEQYF. Combining the CDR3 with reference TRBV28 and TRBJ2-7 gives the whole variable domain DVKVTQSSRYLVKRTGEKVFLECVQDMDHENMFWYRQDPGLGLRLIYFSYDVKMKEKGDIPEGYSVSREKKERFSLILESASTNQTSMYLCASSAYYEQYFGPGTRLTVT.

The V call is TRBV7-3, the J call TRBJ2-1; possible D gene TRBD2, 6 bases. The CDR3 spans 16 residues. Trimming left V 1 base short and J 5 bases short, with 15 bases between. The germline CDR1 and CDR2 sequences are SGHTA and FQGTGA. In nucleotides, the CDR3 is TGTGCCAGCAGCTTAAGAGGGTGGGGCGGGGACAATGAGCAGTTCTTC. It codes for CASSLRGWGGDNEQFF.

V is TRBV24-1 and J is TRBJ1-2; 8 bases agree with TRBD1. The V gene end was trimmed by 6 bases and the J gene end by 5 bases; junction bases not matched to a gene: 4. This CDR3 spans 13 amino acids. Looked up from germline, CDR1 is KGHDR and CDR2 is SFDVKD. The DNA for the CDR3 is TGTGCCACCAGTCAGGGGGCGCTTTATGGCTACACCTTC. Residues: CATSQGALYGYTF.

The chain joins TRBV12-3 or TRBV12-4 to TRBJ1-1, with 7 positions matching TRBD1. The CDR3 totals 11 residues. V trimming: 5 bases; J trimming: 14 bases; junction bases outside the gene matches: 8. The CDR3 here is CASSGGQVFFF. The DNA of the CDR3 is TGTGCCAGCAGTGGAGGACAGGTTTTCTTCTTT.

The chain joins TRBV9 to TRBJ2-2, with 8 bases lining up with TRBD2. V lost 4 bases and J lost 5; bases outside the gene matches: 13. This CDR3 contains 17 residues. CDR1 and CDR2 from the germline V gene are SGDLS and YYNGEE. The CDR3 loop reads CASSPHGRGARTGELFF. The CDR3 bases are TGTGCCAGCAGCCCCCATGGGCGGGGGGCACGGACCGGGGAGCTGTTTTTT. Full variable domain (remainder filled in from reference TRBV9 and TRBJ2-2): DSGVTQTPKHLITATGQRVTLRCSPRSGDLSVYWYQQSLDQGLQFLIQYYNGEERAKGNILERFSAQQFPDLHSELNLSSLELGDSALYFCASSPHGRGARTGELFFGEGSRLTVL.

This clone was seen only once. V gene TRBV7-3 combines with J gene TRBJ2-3, with 10 bases identical to TRBD2. The germline V gene has CDR1 SGHTA and CDR2 FQGTGA. CDR3 length equals 15 residues. V was clipped by 5 bases and J by 6 bases; unmatched bases: 8. The CDR3 bases are TGTGCCAGCAGCCTAATGCTAGCGGGGGCGGATACGCAGTATTTT. It yields the protein CASSLMLAGADTQYF.

With regard to this clone: The same CDR3 can be traced to other DNA sequences in this sample. This chain uses TRBV11-3 with TRBJ1-1, with TRBD1 matching over 9 bases. V shed 5 bases, J shed 4 bases, and the junction held 2 bases outside the gene matches. The CDR3 length is 13 residues. Germline V CDR1 and CDR2: SGHNT, YENEEA. The CDR3 bases are TGTGCCAGCAGCCTGACAGGGGGCACTGAAGCTTTCTTT. Its translation: CASSLTGGTEAFF.

The gene calls are TRBV6-1 and TRBJ1-2; 11 nucleotides line up with TRBD1. Germline lookup yields CDR1 MNHNS and CDR2 SASEGT. V lost 3 bases, J lost 5 bases, and 5 bases stayed unmatched. CDR3 size: 15 residues. CDR3 in DNA: TGTGCCAGCAGTGAGGACAGGGGGCTTATTTATGGCTACACCTTC. Its translation is CASSEDRGLIYGYTF.

V usage is TRBV6-5 and J usage is TRBJ1-1, with 7 bases matching TRBD1. Unmatched junction bases numbered 7, after V lost 6 bases and J lost 3 bases. Germline assignment: CDR1 MNHEY and CDR2 SVGAGI. The CDR3 totals 14 residues. The CDR3 is CASSLGQVDTEAFF. The CDR3 region has the DNA TGTGCCAGCAGCCTCGGACAGGTAGACACTGAAGCTTTCTTT.

The V gene is TRBV4-2, the J gene TRBJ1-3; D possibly corresponds to TRBD1 (6 bases). Germline CDR1 reads LGHNA; CDR2 reads YNFKEQ. The CDR3 runs 15 residues. The V end was cut by 4 bases, the J end by 1 base, with 11 bases between. CDR3 residues: CASSLDRQSGNTIYF. CDR3 bases: TGTGCCAGCAGCCTTGACAGGCAATCTGGAAACACCATATATTTT.

V and J are TRBV15 and TRBJ1-6; possible D gene TRBD1, 5 bases. Trimming shortened V by 2 bases and J by 10 bases, and 21 bases separated the two germline ends. The CDR3 contains 17 residues. CDR1 and CDR2 from the germline V gene are LNHNV and YYDKDF (reference sequence). The CDR3 sequence is CATSRPPSQGLKSPLHF. The CDR3 DNA follows: TGTGCCACCAGCAGACCTCCTTCGCAGGGTTTAAAATCACCCCTCCACTTT.

V is TRBV7-2 and J is TRBJ2-3; D may be TRBD1 (7 bases). Trimming pared 2 bases from V and 5 bases from J, leaving 11 bases between. The CDR3 length is 14 residues. Germline V lookup: CDR1 SGHTA, CDR2 FQGNSA. CDR3 sequence (DNA): TGTGCCAGCAGCTTAAGGGGGCGGGAAGATACGCAGTATTTT. Its protein product is CASSLRGREDTQYF.